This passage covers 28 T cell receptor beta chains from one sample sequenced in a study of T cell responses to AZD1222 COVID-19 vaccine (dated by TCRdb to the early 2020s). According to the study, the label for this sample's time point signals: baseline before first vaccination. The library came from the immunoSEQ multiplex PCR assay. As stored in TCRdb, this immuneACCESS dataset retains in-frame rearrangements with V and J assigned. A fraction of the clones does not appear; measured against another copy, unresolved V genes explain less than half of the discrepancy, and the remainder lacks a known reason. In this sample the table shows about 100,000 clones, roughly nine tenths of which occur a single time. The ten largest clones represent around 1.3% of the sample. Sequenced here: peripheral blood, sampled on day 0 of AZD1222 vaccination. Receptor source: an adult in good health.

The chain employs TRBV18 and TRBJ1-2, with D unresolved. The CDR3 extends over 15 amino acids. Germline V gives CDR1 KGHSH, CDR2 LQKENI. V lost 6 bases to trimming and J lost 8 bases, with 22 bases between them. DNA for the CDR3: TGTGCCAGCTCCCAACTGACCCTCGGGAGCGAAGGCTACACCTTC. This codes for CASSQLTLGSEGYTF.

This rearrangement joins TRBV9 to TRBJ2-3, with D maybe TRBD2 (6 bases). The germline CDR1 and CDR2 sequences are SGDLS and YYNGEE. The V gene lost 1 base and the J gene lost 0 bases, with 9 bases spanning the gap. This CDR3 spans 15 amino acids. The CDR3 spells CASSVLSGSTDTQYF. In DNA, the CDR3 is TGTGCCAGCAGCGTACTCAGCGGGAGCACAGATACGCAGTATTTT. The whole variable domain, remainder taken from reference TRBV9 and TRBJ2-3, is DSGVTQTPKHLITATGQRVTLRCSPRSGDLSVYWYQQSLDQGLQFLIQYYNGEERAKGNILERFSAQQFPDLHSELNLSSLELGDSALYFCASSVLSGSTDTQYFGPGTRLTVL.

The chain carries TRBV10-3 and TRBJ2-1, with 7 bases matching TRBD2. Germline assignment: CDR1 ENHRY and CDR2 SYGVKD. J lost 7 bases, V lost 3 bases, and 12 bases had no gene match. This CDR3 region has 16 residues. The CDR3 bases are TGTGCCATCAGTGACCCGGGGGGTGGGGATATGAATGAGCAGTTCTTC. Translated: CAISDPGGGDMNEQFF.

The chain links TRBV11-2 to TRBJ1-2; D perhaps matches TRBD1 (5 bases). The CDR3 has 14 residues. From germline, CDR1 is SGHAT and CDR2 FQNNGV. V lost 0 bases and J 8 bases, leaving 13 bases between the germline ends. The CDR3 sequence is CASSLDTGGGGYTF. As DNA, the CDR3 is TGTGCCAGCAGCTTAGACACGGGGGGAGGAGGCTACACCTTC.

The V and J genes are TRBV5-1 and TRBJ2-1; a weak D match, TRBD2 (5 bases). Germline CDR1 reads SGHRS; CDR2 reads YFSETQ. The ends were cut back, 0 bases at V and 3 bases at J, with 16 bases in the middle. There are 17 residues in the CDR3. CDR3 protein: CASSLGPSNRGYNEQFF. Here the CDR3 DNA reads TGCGCCAGCAGCTTGGGCCCTTCGAACCGGGGCTACAATGAGCAGTTCTTC.

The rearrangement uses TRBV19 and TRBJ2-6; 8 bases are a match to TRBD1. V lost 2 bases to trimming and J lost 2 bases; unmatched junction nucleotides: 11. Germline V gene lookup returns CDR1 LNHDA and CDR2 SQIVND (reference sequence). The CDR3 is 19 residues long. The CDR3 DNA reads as TGTGCCAGTAGTATAAACAGGGGGATGGGCTGGCCTGGGGCCAACGTCCTGACTTTC. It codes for CASSINRGMGWPGANVLTF.

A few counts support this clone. The CDR3 DNA follows: TGCGCCAGCAGCGCCGAACCCCAGGGGGAGGATGAAGCTTTCTTT. Its translation is CASSAEPQGEDEAFF. The chain employs TRBV5-1 and TRBJ1-1, with 7 bases aligning to TRBD1. The CDR3 loop spans 15 amino acids. Germline V gene lookup returns CDR1 SGHRS and CDR2 YFSETQ. J gave up 7 bases and V 4 bases, and 13 bases lay outside the gene matches. Full variable domain (rest looked up from reference TRBV5-1 and TRBJ1-1): KAGVTQTPRYLIKTRGQQVTLSCSPISGHRSVSWYQQTPGQGLQFLFEYFSETQRNKGNFPGRFSGRQFSNSRSEMNVSTLELGDSALYLCASSAEPQGEDEAFFGQGTRLTVV.

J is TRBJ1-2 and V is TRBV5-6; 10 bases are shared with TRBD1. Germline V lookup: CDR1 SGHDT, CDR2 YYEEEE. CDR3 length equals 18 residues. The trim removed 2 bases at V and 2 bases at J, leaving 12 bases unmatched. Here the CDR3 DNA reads TGTGCCAGCAGCTTACCGTTGACAGGGGGCGATCGAAACTATGGCTACACCTTC. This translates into CASSLPLTGGDRNYGYTF.

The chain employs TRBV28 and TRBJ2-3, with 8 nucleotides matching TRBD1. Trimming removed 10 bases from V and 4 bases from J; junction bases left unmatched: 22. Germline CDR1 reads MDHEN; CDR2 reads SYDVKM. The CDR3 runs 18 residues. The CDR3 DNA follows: TGTGCCACCAACAACAGGGGGGTCCGGGACAATCTCCCAGATACGCAGTATTTT. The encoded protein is CATNNRGVRDNLPDTQYF. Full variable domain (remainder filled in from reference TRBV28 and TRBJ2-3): DVKVTQSSRYLVKRTGEKVFLECVQDMDHENMFWYRQDPGLGLRLIYFSYDVKMKEKGDIPEGYSVSREKKERFSLILESASTNQTSMYLCATNNRGVRDNLPDTQYFGPGTRLTVL.

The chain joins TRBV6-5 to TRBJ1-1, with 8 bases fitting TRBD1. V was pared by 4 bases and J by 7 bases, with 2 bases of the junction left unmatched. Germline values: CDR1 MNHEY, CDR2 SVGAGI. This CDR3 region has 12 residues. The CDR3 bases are TGTGCCAGCAGTTTAGGACAGGGTGAAGCTTTCTTT. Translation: CASSLGQGEAFF.

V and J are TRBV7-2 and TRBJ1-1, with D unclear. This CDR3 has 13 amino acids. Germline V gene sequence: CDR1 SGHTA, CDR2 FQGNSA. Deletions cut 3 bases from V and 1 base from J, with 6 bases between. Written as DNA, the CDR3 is TGTGCCAGCAGCTTCGCAGGGAACACTGAAGCTTTCTTT. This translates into CASSFAGNTEAFF. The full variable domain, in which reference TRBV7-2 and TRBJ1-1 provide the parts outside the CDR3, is GAGVSQSPSNKVTEKGKDVELRCDPISGHTALYWYRQSLGQGLEFLIYFQGNSAPDKSGLPSDRFSAERTGGSVSTLTIQRTQQEDSAVYLCASSFAGNTEAFFGQGTRLTVV.

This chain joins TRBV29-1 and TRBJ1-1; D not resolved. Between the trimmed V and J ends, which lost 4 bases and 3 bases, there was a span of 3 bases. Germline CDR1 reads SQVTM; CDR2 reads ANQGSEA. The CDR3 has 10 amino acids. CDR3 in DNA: TGCAGCGTTGCCCACACTGAAGCTTTCTTT. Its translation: CSVAHTEAFF.

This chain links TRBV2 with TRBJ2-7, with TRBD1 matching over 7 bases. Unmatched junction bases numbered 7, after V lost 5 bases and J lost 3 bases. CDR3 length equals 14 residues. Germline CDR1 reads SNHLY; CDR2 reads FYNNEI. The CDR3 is CASSYRGLGYEQYF. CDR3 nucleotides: TGTGCCAGCAGTTACAGGGGTCTCGGCTACGAGCAGTACTTC. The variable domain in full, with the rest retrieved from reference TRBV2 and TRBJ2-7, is EPEVTQTPSHQVTQMGQEVILRCVPISNHLYFYWYRQILGQKVEFLVSFYNNEISEKSEIFDDQFSVERPDGSNFTLKIRSTKLEDSAMYFCASSYRGLGYEQYFGPGTRLTVT.

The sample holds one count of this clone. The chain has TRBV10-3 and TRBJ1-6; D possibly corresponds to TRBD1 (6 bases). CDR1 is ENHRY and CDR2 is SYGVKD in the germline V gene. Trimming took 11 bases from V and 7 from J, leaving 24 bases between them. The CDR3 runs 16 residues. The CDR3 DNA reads TGTGCCTCTGGGGGGGCAGGATTTGGGGCCAATTCACCCCTCCACTTT. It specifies CASGGAGFGANSPLHF.

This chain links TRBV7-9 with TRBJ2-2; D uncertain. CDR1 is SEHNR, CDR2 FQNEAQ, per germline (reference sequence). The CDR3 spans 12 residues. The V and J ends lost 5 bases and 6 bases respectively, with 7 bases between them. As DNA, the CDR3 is TGTGCCAGCAGCCTAACTCCCGGGGAGCTGTTTTTT. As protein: CASSLTPGELFF. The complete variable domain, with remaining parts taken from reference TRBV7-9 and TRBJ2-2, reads DTGVSQNPRHKITKRGQNVTFRCDPISEHNRLYWYRQTLGQGPEFLTYFQNEAQLEKSRLLSDRFSAERPKGSFSTLEIQRTEQGDSAMYLCASSLTPGELFFGEGSRLTVL.

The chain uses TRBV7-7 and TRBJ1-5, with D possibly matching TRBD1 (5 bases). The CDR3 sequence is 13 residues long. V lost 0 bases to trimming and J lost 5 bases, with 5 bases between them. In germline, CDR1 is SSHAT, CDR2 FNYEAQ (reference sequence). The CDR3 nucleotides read TGTGCCAGCAGCTTAGCCAGGGATCAGCCCCAGCATTTT. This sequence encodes CASSLARDQPQHF.

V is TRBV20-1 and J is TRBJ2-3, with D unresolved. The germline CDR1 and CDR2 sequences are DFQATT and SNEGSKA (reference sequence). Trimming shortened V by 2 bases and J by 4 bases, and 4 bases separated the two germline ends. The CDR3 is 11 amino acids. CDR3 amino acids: CSARFADTQYF. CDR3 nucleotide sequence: TGCAGTGCTAGATTCGCAGATACGCAGTATTTT.

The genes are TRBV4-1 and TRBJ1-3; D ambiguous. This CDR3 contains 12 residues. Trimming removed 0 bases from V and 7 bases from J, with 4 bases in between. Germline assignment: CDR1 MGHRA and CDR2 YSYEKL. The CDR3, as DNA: TGCGCCAGCAGCCAAGATCTGAACACCATATATTTT. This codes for CASSQDLNTIYF.

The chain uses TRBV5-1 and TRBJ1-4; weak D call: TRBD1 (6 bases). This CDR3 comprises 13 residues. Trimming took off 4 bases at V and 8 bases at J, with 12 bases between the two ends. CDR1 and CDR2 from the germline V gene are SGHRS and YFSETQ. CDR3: CASSLTGQEKLFF. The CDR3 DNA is TGCGCCAGCAGCCTAACAGGGCAGGAAAAACTGTTTTTT.

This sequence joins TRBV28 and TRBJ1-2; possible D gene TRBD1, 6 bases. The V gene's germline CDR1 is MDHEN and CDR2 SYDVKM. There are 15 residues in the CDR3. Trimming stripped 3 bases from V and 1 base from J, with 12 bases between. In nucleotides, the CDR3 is TGTGCCAGCAGTTTCCCGCAGGGGCATAACTATGGCTACACCTTC. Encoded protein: CASSFPQGHNYGYTF.

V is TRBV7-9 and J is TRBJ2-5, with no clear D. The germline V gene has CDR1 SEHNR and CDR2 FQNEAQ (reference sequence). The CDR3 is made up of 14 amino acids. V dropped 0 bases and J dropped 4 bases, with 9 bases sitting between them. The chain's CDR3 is CASSLALGGETQYF. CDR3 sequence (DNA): TGTGCCAGCAGCTTAGCGCTAGGCGGAGAGACCCAGTACTTC.

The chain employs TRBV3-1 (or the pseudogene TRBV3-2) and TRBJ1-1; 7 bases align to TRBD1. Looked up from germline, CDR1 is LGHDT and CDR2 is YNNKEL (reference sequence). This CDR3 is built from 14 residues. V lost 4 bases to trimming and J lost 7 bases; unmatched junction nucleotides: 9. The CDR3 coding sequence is TGTGCCAGCAGCCGTGGGACAGCTAGGGATGAAGCTTTCTTT. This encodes CASSRGTARDEAFF.

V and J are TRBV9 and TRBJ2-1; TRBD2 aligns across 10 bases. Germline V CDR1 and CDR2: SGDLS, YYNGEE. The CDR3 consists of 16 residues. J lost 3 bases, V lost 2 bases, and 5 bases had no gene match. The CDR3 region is CASSVGGLASYNEQFF. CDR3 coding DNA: TGTGCCAGCAGCGTTGGGGGACTAGCGAGCTACAATGAGCAGTTCTTC.

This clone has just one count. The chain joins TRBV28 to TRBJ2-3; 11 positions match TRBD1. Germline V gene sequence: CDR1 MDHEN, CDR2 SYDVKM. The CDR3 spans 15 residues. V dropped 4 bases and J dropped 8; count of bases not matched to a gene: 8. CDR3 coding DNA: TGTGCCAGCAGTTCGCCGGGACAGGGGGTTGGTACGCAGTATTTT. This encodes CASSSPGQGVGTQYF.

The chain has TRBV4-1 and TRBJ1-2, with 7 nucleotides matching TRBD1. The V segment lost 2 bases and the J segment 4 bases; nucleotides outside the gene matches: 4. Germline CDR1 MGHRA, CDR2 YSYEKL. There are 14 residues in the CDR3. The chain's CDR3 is CASSQLQGPYGYTF. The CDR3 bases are TGCGCCAGCAGCCAACTACAGGGGCCCTATGGCTACACCTTC.

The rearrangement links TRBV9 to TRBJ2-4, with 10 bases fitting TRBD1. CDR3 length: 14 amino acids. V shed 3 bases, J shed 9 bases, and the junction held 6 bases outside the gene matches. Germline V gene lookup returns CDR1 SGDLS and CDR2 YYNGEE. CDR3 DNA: TGTGCCAGCAGCGCGGACAGGGGGTACGGCATTCAGTACTTC. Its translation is CASSADRGYGIQYF.

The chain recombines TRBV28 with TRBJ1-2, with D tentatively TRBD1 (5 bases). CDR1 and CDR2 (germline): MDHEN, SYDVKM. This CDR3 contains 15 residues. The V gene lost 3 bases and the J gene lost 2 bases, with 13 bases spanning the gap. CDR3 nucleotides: TGTGCCAGCAGTTTTTCAGGGATAACAAACTATGGCTACACCTTC. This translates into CASSFSGITNYGYTF.

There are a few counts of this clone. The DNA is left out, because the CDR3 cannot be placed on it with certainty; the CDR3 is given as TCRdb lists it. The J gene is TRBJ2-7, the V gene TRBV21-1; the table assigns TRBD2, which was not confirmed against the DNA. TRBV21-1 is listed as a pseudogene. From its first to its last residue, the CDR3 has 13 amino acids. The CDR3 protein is CASILGLSYEQYF.